These T cell receptor beta chains were read from a single sample in a study of cytotoxic CD8 clonotypes in ibrutinib-treated CLL. Generated by immunoSEQ multiplex PCR, the TCRdb table keeps only in-frame clones and is missing some. The repertoire holds about 45,000 clones, with 60% to 70% as singletons. The source material was PBMCs, sampled after 24 months of ibrutinib treatment. Receptors originate from a human donor with chronic lymphocytic leukemia. CDR3s include the opening cysteine and the closing phenylalanine or tryptophan. Size values are once, few and many counts, or a class for expanded clones, and some rows have none.

v_call	clone_size	cdr3_aa
TRBV23-1	medium-sized	CASSQCPGPTEAFF
TRBV6-5	many	CASSSYTDTQYF
TRBV18	few	CASSPPSTGTEAFF
TRBV10-3	once	CAISVGPITDTQYF
TRBV28	-	CASRGQGPRTEAFF
TRBV27	-	CASQGGGMVELFF
TRBV9	medium-sized	CASSLGGAYGYTF
TRBV4-1	-	CASSQGLAGGTSYNEQFF
TRBV18	-	CASSLGTDHYGYTF
TRBV9	-	CASSVGPGTTHTQYF
TRBV7-3	-	CASSPGIWGGDTQYF
TRBV28	-	CASSLFSAGTETQYF
TRBV30	-	CAWERQGAPTEAFF
TRBV28	once	CASTPGVGRTGELFF
TRBV29-1	-	CSVAGGLDTQYF
TRBV7-3	few	CASRPSGRNEQFF
TRBV5-1	-	CASSLEPGQGRAGELFF
TRBV6-6	-	CASSPTAGVGKNIQYF
TRBV7-8	few	CASSPVGPGAGVIQYF
TRBV6-1	few	CASSERGYEQYF
TRBV5-1	few	CASSLPAGDVGELFF
TRBV19	few	CASIPPPGPRSYNEQFF
TRBV28	-	CASRPTGGSLYGYTF
TRBV27	-	CASSVGTAPTYEQYF
TRBV6-1	-	CASTAWSGDEQYF
TRBV6-1	-	CASSEQAQTSNQPQHF
TRBV30	-	CAWSGGSGGSSYEQYF
TRBV5-1	-	CASSLGQGSYEQYF
TRBV7-2	-	CASSSSPPGRQYF
TRBV10-3	-	CAIRYPDRGAQPQHF
TRBV7-6	-	CASSTAGGPRNEQFF
TRBV5-1	-	CASSLADGNWRNTEAFF
TRBV20-1	-	CSARRGQVAFF
TRBV7-2	once	CASSLQWLQETQYF
TRBV23-1	many	CASSQSASDTDTQYF
TRBV5-6	-	CASSLGPGPWDGYTF
TRBV9	few	CASSVDAGGTEAFF
TRBV6-1	-	CASNPWLAGVGELFF
TRBV27	-	CASSFRPGGTYEQYF
TRBV7-2	-	CASSPRDHNTGELFF
TRBV2	few	CASSPKNTEAFF
TRBV11-2	many	CASSLRQLEQYF
TRBV7-6	-	CASSPGRGDKRATTQETQYF
TRBV7-9	-	CASSPSDQETQYF
TRBV5-4	-	CASKSQAQTDTQYF
TRBV14	few	CASSREGVKAFF
TRBV19	-	CASSTRQELFF
TRBV7-2	-	CASSPGSGRVSYEQYF